This passage covers 11 T cell receptor beta chains from one sample sequenced in a study of T cell responses to AZD1222 COVID-19 vaccine. Sequencing used immunoSEQ multiplex PCR; TCRdb keeps in-frame clones, though not all of them. The table has 150,000 to 200,000 clones, about 92% seen once; the top ten hold 2% to 2.5%. The sample consisted of peripheral blood, taken on day 0 of AZD1222 vaccination. All receptors come from an adult in good health.

The rearrangement uses TRBV28 and TRBJ1-6; D might be TRBD1 (5 bases). Germline assignment: CDR1 MDHEN and CDR2 SYDVKM. The CDR3 contains 16 residues. V was cut by 1 base and J by 5 bases, with 12 bases left in between. In DNA form, the CDR3 reads TGTGCCAGCAGTTTATATTCAGGGCAAAATAATTCACCCCTCCACTTT. Amino acids: CASSLYSGQNNSPLHF.

This chain joins TRBV3-1 (or the pseudogene TRBV3-2) and TRBJ1-3; TRBD1 aligns across 8 bases. The CDR3 loop spans 14 amino acids. Germline values: CDR1 LGHDT, CDR2 YNNKEL (reference sequence). J lost 8 bases, V lost 3 bases, and 6 bases had no gene match. CDR3 in amino acids: CASSHLGQGDTIYF. CDR3 DNA: TGTGCCAGCAGCCACCTCGGACAGGGAGACACCATATATTTT.

This sequence joins TRBV5-1 and TRBJ2-3, with D unclear. The germline V and J ends were trimmed by 6 bases and 3 bases, with 20 bases remaining between them. The length of the CDR3 is 16 residues. CDR1 SGHRS and CDR2 YFSETQ come from the germline V gene. The CDR3 DNA reads TGCGCCAGCAAAAATCGTCTAGACGGAGAGACAGATACGCAGTATTTT. Its protein product is CASKNRLDGETDTQYF.

V and J are TRBV27 and TRBJ1-6, with D unresolved. CDR3 size: 12 residues. V was trimmed by 2 bases and J by 5 bases, leaving 1 base between them. Germline V gene lookup returns CDR1 MNHEY and CDR2 SMNVEV (reference sequence). The CDR3 coding sequence is TGTGCCAGCAGTTTACATAATTCACCCCTCCACTTT. It codes for CASSLHNSPLHF.

The chain links TRBV7-9 to TRBJ1-6, with D possibly matching TRBD1 (5 bases). V was shortened by 0 bases and J by 7 bases, with 19 bases between the two germline ends. The CDR3 sequence is 18 residues long. Germline V CDR1 and CDR2: SEHNR, FQNEAQ (reference sequence). CDR3 protein: CASSLARAGRFQNSPLHF. In nucleotides, the CDR3 is TGTGCCAGCAGCTTAGCGAGGGCAGGGAGGTTCCAAAATTCACCCCTCCACTTT.

The genes are TRBV6-2 or TRBV6-3 and TRBJ2-5, with D perhaps matching TRBD1 (5 bases). CDR1 MNHEY and CDR2 SVGEGT come from the germline V gene. CDR3 size: 14 residues. V was pared by 2 bases and J by 5 bases, with 12 bases between. CDR3 nucleotides: TGTGCCAGCAGTTACGGGGCCTGGACGGAGACCCAGTACTTC. Its protein product is CASSYGAWTETQYF.

The V call is TRBV27, the J call TRBJ2-1; 7 positions match TRBD1. V was clipped by 3 bases and J by 4 bases; unmatched bases: 12. The CDR3 length is 17 residues. Germline V lookup: CDR1 MNHEY, CDR2 SMNVEV (reference sequence). The DNA for the CDR3 is TGTGCCAGCAGTTTTGTTTTTGGGACAGAACTTTACAATGAGCAGTTCTTC. Protein sequence: CASSFVFGTELYNEQFF.

The chain joins TRBV3-1 (or the pseudogene TRBV3-2) to TRBJ2-1; no clear D. The CDR3 runs to 14 residues. CDR1 LGHDT and CDR2 YNNKEL come from the germline V gene (reference sequence). Trimming took off 4 bases at V and 3 bases at J, with 10 bases between the two ends. Written as DNA, the CDR3 is TGTGCCAGCAGCCCTGAGGCGGACTACAATGAGCAGTTCTTC. It codes for CASSPEADYNEQFF.

This CDR3 is CASSDMGRGTYEQYF. CDR3 DNA: TGTGCCAGCAGTGATATGGGAAGGGGGACCTACGAGCAGTACTTC. This chain links TRBV6-1 with TRBJ2-7, with D tentatively TRBD1 (6 bases). V gave up 3 bases and J gave up 2 bases, with 14 bases separating them. The V gene's germline CDR1 is MNHNS and CDR2 SASEGT. The CDR3 has 15 amino acids.

The rearrangement links TRBV7-9 to TRBJ2-5; D not certain. The germline V and J ends were trimmed by 5 bases and 5 bases, with 9 bases remaining between them. The CDR3 is 12 amino acids. Germline V gene data show CDR1 as SEHNR and CDR2 as FQNEAQ (reference sequence). The chain's CDR3 is CASSPVGETQYF. The CDR3 region has the DNA TGTGCCAGCAGCCCCGTTGGGGAGACCCAGTACTTC.

This clone came up once. This rearrangement joins TRBV6-5 to TRBJ1-2; 9 bases line up with TRBD1. Trimming cost V 6 bases and J 4 bases; bases outside gene matches: 6. CDR1 and CDR2 (germline): MNHEY, SVGAGI. This CDR3 has 14 residues. Here the CDR3 reads CASSVGQGIYGYTF. The DNA for the CDR3 is TGTGCCAGCAGCGTCGGACAGGGGATCTATGGCTACACCTTC.